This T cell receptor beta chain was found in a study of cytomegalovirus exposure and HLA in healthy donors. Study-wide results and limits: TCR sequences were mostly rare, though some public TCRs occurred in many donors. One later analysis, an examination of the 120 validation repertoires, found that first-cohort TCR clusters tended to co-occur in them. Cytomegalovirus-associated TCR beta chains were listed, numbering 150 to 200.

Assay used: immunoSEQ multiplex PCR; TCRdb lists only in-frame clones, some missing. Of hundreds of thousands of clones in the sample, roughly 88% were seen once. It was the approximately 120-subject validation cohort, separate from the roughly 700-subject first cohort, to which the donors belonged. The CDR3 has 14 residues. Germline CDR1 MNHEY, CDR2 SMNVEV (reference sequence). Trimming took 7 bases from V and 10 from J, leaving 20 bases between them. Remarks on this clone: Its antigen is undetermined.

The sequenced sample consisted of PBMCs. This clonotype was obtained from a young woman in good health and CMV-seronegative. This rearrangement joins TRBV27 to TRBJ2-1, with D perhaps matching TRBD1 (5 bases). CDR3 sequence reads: CASTRRARVGEQFF. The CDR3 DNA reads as TGTGCCAGCACCCGAAGGGCCAGGGTAGGAGAGCAGTTCTTC.